This T cell receptor (beta chain) was identified during a study of blood T cells in healthy people across ages. About the research overall: About one barcoded beta molecule per two T cells was captured by template switching. The study's findings and limits: A roughly linear age-dependent decrease characterized TCR beta diversity per million T cells.

This clonotype was observed many times. Its antigen remains unidentified. With a J-beta primer mix and a sample-barcoded 5' primer, a second PCR ran about 6 to 11 cycles. Each cDNA molecule was tagged by a template-switch adaptor with 12 random nucleotides. Samples each returned at least 2.5 million CDR3-containing paired-end reads. TCRdb ran MiXCR on the 5' RACE reads and lists one entry per CDR3 protein. Of 650,000 to 1,000,000 distinct CDR3 sequences in the sample, around 36% are singletons; the top ten hold around 13%. The J segment lost 7 bases and the V segment lost 5 bases, leaving 8 bases of the junction unmatched. Germline V gene lookup returns CDR1 SEHNR and CDR2 FQNEAQ (reference sequence). The CDR3 length is 15 residues.

This receptor was obtained from a man in his late teens or twenties in good health. The sample taken for sequencing was blood. This chain links TRBV7-9 with TRBJ1-5; 10 bases agree with TRBD1. The CDR3 protein is CASSPGQGNVQPQHF. CDR3 bases: TGTGCCAGCAGCCCGGGACAGGGGAACGTGCAGCCCCAGCATTTT.